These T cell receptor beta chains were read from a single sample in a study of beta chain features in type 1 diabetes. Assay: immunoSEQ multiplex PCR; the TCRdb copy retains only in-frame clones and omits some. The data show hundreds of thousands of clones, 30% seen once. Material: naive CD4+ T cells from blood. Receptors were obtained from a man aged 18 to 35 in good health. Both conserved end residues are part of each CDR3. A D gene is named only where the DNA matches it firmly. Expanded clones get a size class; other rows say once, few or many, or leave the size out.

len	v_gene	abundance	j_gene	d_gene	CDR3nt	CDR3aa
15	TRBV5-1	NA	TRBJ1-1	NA	TGCGCCAGCAGCTTGGGGGTAGAGGTGAACACTGAAGCTTTCTTT	CASSLGVEVNTEAFF
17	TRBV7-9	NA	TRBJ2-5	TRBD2	TGTGCCAGCAGCCCACACGGGACTAGCGGGAGAGGTGAGACCCAGTACTTC	CASSPHGTSGRGETQYF
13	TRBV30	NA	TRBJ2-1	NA	TGTGCCTGGAGTGTGGGGTCGGACAATGAGCAGTTCTTC	CAWSVGSDNEQFF
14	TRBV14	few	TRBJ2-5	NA	TGTGCCAGCAAGGTGACAGCCACACAAGAGACCCAGTACTTC	CASKVTATQETQYF
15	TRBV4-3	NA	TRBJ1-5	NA	TGCGCCAGCAGCCAAGATCCGGGGGCTGGGCAGCCCCAGCATTTT	CASSQDPGAGQPQHF
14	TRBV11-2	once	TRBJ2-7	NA	TGTGCCAGCAGCTTCTTACAGGGTACCAACGAGCAGTACTTC	CASSFLQGTNEQYF
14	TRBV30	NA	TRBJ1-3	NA	TGTGCCTGGAGTGAGGGTCTCTCTGGAAACACCATATATTTT	CAWSEGLSGNTIYF
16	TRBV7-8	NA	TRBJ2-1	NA	TGTGCCAGCAGCTTAGGATCGGGGAGCTCCTACAATGAGCAGTTCTTC	CASSLGSGSSYNEQFF
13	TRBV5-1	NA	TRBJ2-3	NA	TGCGCCAGCATGGACGGAGGCGGAGATACGCAGTATTTT	CASMDGGGDTQYF
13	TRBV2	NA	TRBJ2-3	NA	TGTGCCAGCAATACACCTAGCACAGATACGCAGTATTTT	CASNTPSTDTQYF
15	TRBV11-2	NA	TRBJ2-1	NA	TGTGCCAGCAGCTTAGCACTAGCCGAATACAATGAGCAGTTCTTC	CASSLALAEYNEQFF
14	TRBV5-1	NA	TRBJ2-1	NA	TGCGCCAGCAGCTTTCGTGAGGGGAGGAATGAGCAGTTCTTC	CASSFREGRNEQFF
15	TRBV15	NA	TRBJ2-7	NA	TGTGCCACCAGCAGAGAATGGGGGCGGACCTACGAGCAGTACTTC	CATSREWGRTYEQYF
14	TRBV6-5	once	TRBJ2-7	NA	TGTGCCAGCAGTTACAGGGACCCCCTAGTCGAGCAGTACTTC	CASSYRDPLVEQYF
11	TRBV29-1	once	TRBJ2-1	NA	TGCAGCGGGAAATTCGCCCATGAGCAGTTCTTC	CSGKFAHEQFF
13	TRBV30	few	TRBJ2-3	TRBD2	TGTGCCTCTGTGCGGGAGAGCACAGATACGCAGTATTTT	CASVRESTDTQYF
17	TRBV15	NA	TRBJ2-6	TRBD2	TGTGCCACCAGTACGGGACTAGTTAACTCTGGGGCCAACGTCCTGACTTTC	CATSTGLVNSGANVLTF
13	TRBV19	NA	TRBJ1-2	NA	TGTGCCAGTAGCGGGACGGTATCTTTGGGCTACACCTTC	CASSGTVSLGYTF
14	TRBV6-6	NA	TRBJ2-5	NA	TGTGCCAGCGGTTTCACAGGGACCGGGGAGACCCAGTACTTC	CASGFTGTGETQYF
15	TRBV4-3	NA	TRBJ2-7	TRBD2	TGCGCCAGCAGCCAAGATGGGACTAGCGGCTACGAGCAGTACTTC	CASSQDGTSGYEQYF
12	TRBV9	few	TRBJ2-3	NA	TGTGCCAGCAGCGTAGATAGGGATACGCAGTATTTT	CASSVDRDTQYF
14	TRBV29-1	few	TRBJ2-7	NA	TGCAGCGGTGATGCGGGCGCGGGGTCCTACGAGCAGTACTTC	CSGDAGAGSYEQYF
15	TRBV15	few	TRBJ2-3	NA	TGTGCCACCAGCAGAGAGGGCCAGAACACAGATACGCAGTATTTT	CATSREGQNTDTQYF
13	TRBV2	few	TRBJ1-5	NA	TGTGCCAGCATTAAAGAGCAGAATCAGCCCCAGCATTTT	CASIKEQNQPQHF
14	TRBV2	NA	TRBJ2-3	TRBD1	TGTGCCAGCGGGAAGACAGGGCTCACAGATACGCAGTATTTT	CASGKTGLTDTQYF
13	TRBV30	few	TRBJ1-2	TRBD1	TGTGCCTGGAGTGTAGACAGGGATGGTGGCTACACCTTC	CAWSVDRDGGYTF
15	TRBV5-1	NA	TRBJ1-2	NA	TGCGCCAGCAGCTTAGGCCGGAGTTTTGACTATGGCTACACCTTC	CASSLGRSFDYGYTF
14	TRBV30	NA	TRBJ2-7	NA	TGTGCCTGGAGTGTCGGAGGACCGGCCTACGAGCAGTACTTC	CAWSVGGPAYEQYF
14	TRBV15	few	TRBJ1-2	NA	TGTGCCACCAACCGGGACACGAATAACTATGGCTACACCTTC	CATNRDTNNYGYTF
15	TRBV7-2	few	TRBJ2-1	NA	TGTGCCAGCAGCTTAATGGGCGACTCCTACAATGAGCAGTTCTTC	CASSLMGDSYNEQFF
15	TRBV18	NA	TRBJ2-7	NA	TGTGCCAGCTCACCACAGCCGGGGAGCTCCTACGAGCAGTACTTC	CASSPQPGSSYEQYF
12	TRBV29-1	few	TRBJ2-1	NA	TGCAGCGTTGCCTTTAACCCAAATGAGCAGTTCTTC	CSVAFNPNEQFF